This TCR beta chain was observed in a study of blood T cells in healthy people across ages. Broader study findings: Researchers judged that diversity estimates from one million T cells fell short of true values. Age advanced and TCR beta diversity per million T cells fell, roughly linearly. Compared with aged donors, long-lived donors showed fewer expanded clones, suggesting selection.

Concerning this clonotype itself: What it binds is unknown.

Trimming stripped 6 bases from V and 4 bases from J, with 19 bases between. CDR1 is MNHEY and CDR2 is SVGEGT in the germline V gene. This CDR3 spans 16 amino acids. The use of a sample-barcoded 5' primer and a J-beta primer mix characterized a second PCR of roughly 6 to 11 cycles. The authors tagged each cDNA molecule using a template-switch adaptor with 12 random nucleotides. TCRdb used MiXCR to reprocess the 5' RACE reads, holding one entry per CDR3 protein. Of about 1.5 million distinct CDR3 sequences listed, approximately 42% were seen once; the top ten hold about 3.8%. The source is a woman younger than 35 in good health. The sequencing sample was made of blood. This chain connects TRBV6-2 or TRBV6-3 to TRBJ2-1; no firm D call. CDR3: CASSPVPALAYNEQFF. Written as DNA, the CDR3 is TGTGCCAGCAGCCCGGTCCCAGCCTTAGCTTACAATGAGCAGTTCTTC.